The rows below give T cell receptor beta chains drawn from one sample of a study of T cell changes during pregnancy in multiple sclerosis. The method was immunoSEQ multiplex PCR; TCRdb's version includes in-frame clones alone and lacks a portion of them. Found here are 84,000 or so clones, 85% to 95% of them singletons; the top ten hold about 2.5%. The sample consisted of peripheral blood, taken in the third trimester of pregnancy. These receptors were taken from a female donor with multiple sclerosis, enrolled in a pregnancy study. Both conserved end residues are part of each CDR3. The D gene is left open where the match is weak. Not every row has a clone size; where given, it reads once, few, many or a size class.

clone size	V gene	J gene	D gene	CDR3 length	CDR3 DNA	CDR3 protein
few	TRBV7-2	TRBJ1-2	NA	13	TGTGCCAGCAGCTTAGGGGGAGCGAATGGCTACACCTTC	CASSLGGANGYTF
NA	TRBV2	TRBJ1-1	NA	13	TGTGCCAGCAGTGAAGGGGAGTTAGGGGAAGCTTTCTTT	CASSEGELGEAFF
once	TRBV11-3	TRBJ2-1	NA	14	TGTGCCAGCAGCTTAGAAGGGGATGTGAATGAGCAGTTCTTC	CASSLEGDVNEQFF
NA	TRBV13	TRBJ2-7	NA	12	TGTGCCAGCAGCTACGGGAACCACGAGCAGTACTTC	CASSYGNHEQYF
NA	TRBV5-6	TRBJ2-3	NA	16	TGTGCCAGCAGCTTGGGACTTGGGGGCCACACAGATACGCAGTATTTT	CASSLGLGGHTDTQYF
NA	TRBV15	TRBJ2-3	TRBD1	14	TGTGCCACCAGCGGGCCCCGGGACAGTTTTACGCAGTATTTT	CATSGPRDSFTQYF
NA	TRBV6-1	TRBJ2-5	TRBD2	15	TGTGCCAGCAGCAAAGGGACTAGCGGGGGAGAGACCCAGTACTTC	CASSKGTSGGETQYF
NA	TRBV4-1	TRBJ1-1	NA	13	TGCGCCAGCAGCCACGGGGTGAACACTGAAGCTTTCTTT	CASSHGVNTEAFF
few	TRBV4-1	TRBJ1-2	NA	13	TGCGCCAGCAGCCAAGTCGGGGTCTACGGCTACACCTTC	CASSQVGVYGYTF
NA	TRBV4-1	TRBJ1-2	NA	15	TGCGCCAGCAGCCAAGTGGGTCGACTTAACTATGGCTACACCTTC	CASSQVGRLNYGYTF
NA	TRBV10-3	TRBJ2-1	TRBD1	13	TGTGCCATCAGAGGTACAGGGGGCACTGAGCAGTTCTTC	CAIRGTGGTEQFF
NA	TRBV29-1	TRBJ2-5	TRBD2	15	TGCAGCGCCCCTGGGGCGAGCGGGGAGCAAGAGACCCAGTACTTC	CSAPGASGEQETQYF
NA	TRBV9	TRBJ2-7	NA	16	TGTGCCAGCACCCAATTGCGGGACAGTGAGTTTGACGAGCAGTACTTC	CASTQLRDSEFDEQYF